A selection of T cell receptor beta chains follows, all from one sample in a study of shared clonotypes between healthy human individuals. Clones were read by immunoSEQ multiplex PCR, and TCRdb kept only the in-frame ones, dropping some. The sample contains around 500,000 clones, 75% to 85% of which appear only once. Sequencing was performed on PBMCs. These receptors were taken from a woman aged 40 to 55 in good health. Some clones in this sample may be carry-over from other donors' samples. CDR3s include the opening cysteine and the closing phenylalanine or tryptophan. The D gene is left open where the match is weak. Size is stated for part of the rows, as once, few or many counts, or as a class when the clone is expanded.

J gene | V gene | clone size | CDR3 length | D gene | CDR3 DNA | CDR3 protein
TRBJ1-5 | TRBV18 | NA | 14 | NA | TGTGCCAGCTCACCGAACGACGGCGTGCGGCCCCAGCATTTT | CASSPNDGVRPQHF
TRBJ2-5 | TRBV27 | NA | 15 | TRBD2 | TGTGCCAGCAGTTTAGCCAGCGGGGCCCAAGAGACCCAGTACTTC | CASSLASGAQETQYF
TRBJ2-3 | TRBV11-2 | few | 18 | TRBD2 | TGTGCCAGCAGCCTCGTGCTAGCGGGAGGGCCCAGCACAGATACGCAGTATTTT | CASSLVLAGGPSTDTQYF
TRBJ2-3 | TRBV11-2 | NA | 17 | TRBD2 | TGTGCCAGCAGCTTGGCCACTAGCGGGAGCTCTACAGATACGCAGTATTTT | CASSLATSGSSTDTQYF
TRBJ1-3 | TRBV28 | NA | 14 | NA | TGTGCCAGCAGAGGAACAGGATCTGGAAACACCATATATTTT | CASRGTGSGNTIYF
TRBJ2-7 | TRBV5-6 | NA | 14 | NA | TGTGCCAGCAGCCCCAACAGGGCCCCCTACGAGCAGTACTTC | CASSPNRAPYEQYF
TRBJ1-1 | TRBV28 | NA | 13 | NA | TGTGCCAGCAGACAAACAGCGAACACTGAAGCTTTCTTT | CASRQTANTEAFF
TRBJ1-5 | TRBV19 | NA | 16 | NA | TGTGCCAGTAGTATAGTGACAGGAAATAGCAATCAGCCCCAGCATTTT | CASSIVTGNSNQPQHF
TRBJ2-7 | TRBV18 | NA | 14 | NA | TGTGCCAGCTCACCGCCAGGGTCAACCTACGAGCAGTACTTC | CASSPPGSTYEQYF
TRBJ2-1 | TRBV7-9 | NA | 17 | NA | TGTGCCAGCAGGACACTAGCTACAAGGGGGCGAACCAATGAGCAGTTCTTC | CASRTLATRGRTNEQFF
TRBJ1-6 | TRBV18 | NA | 14 | NA | TGTGCCAGCTCACCCTCCTCCTATAATTCACCCCTCCACTTT | CASSPSSYNSPLHF
TRBJ2-7 | TRBV6-5 | NA | 16 | NA | TGTGCCAGCAGTTACTCGGTCGACGTCATGCCCTACGAGCAGTACTTC | CASSYSVDVMPYEQYF
TRBJ2-2 | TRBV2 | NA | 13 | NA | TGTGCCAGCACCTGGCTAGAGAGCGGGGAGCTGTTTTTT | CASTWLESGELFF
TRBJ1-5 | TRBV7-9 | NA | 15 | TRBD1 | TGTGCCAGCAGCTCCCTAGGGACAGGGAATCAGCCCCAGCATTTT | CASSSLGTGNQPQHF
TRBJ1-4 | TRBV2 | NA | 15 | NA | TGTGCCAGCAGTGACGGGAAGTATGGTGATGAAAAACTGTTTTTT | CASSDGKYGDEKLFF
TRBJ1-5 | TRBV2 | NA | 15 | NA | TGTGCCAGCAGTCTCGGACAGATTAGCAATCAGCCCCAGCATTTT | CASSLGQISNQPQHF
TRBJ2-2 | TRBV27 | NA | 17 | TRBD2 | TGTGCCAGCAGCCCCCCTGGGGCGGGAGACGGCACCGGGGAGCTGTTTTTT | CASSPPGAGDGTGELFF
TRBJ2-3 | TRBV5-1 | NA | 15 | NA | TGCGCCAGCAGCTTGGCTCCAGCTAGCACAGATACGCAGTATTTT | CASSLAPASTDTQYF
TRBJ2-1 | TRBV2 | NA | 15 | NA | TGTGCCACACACCTAGGAGGGAGCTCCTACAATGAGCAGTTCTTC | CATHLGGSSYNEQFF
TRBJ1-1 | TRBV29-1 | once | 13 | TRBD1 | TGCAGCGTTGAAAGGGGACAGGGTCTTGAAGCTTTCTTT | CSVERGQGLEAFF
TRBJ1-2 | TRBV2 | once | 15 | NA | TGTGCCGGCAGTGCGATCAGGGGAAGTAGGTATGGCTACACCTTC | CAGSAIRGSRYGYTF
TRBJ1-1 | TRBV19 | NA | 15 | TRBD1 | TGTGCCACCTCGCCCGACAGGGCAGGGATAATTGTGGCTTTCTTT | CATSPDRAGIIVAFF
TRBJ2-1 | TRBV11-1 | NA | 15 | TRBD2 | TGTGCCAGCAGCTTTGGGACTAGCGGTAACAATGAGCAGTTCTTC | CASSFGTSGNNEQFF
TRBJ2-7 | TRBV6-5 | many | 15 | NA | TGTGCCAGCAGTTATTCCGGGACGGGATCCTACGAGCAGTACTTC | CASSYSGTGSYEQYF
TRBJ2-7 | TRBV10-3 | NA | 13 | TRBD2 | TGTGCCATCAGTGTTACTAGCGGAAACGAGCAGTACTTC | CAISVTSGNEQYF
TRBJ2-1 | TRBV6-6 | NA | 15 | TRBD1 | TGTGCCAGCAGTTACGTTGGGACAGGGAGGGATGAGCAGTTCTTC | CASSYVGTGRDEQFF
TRBJ1-4 | TRBV5-1 | NA | 15 | TRBD1 | TGCGCCAGCAGCACGCGGGGACAGTCGAATGAAAAACTGTTTTTT | CASSTRGQSNEKLFF
TRBJ2-7 | TRBV18 | few | 15 | NA | TGTGCCAGCTCACCCCTCGGGGTCCACTCCTACGAGCAGTACTTC | CASSPLGVHSYEQYF
TRBJ2-2 | TRBV7-3 | NA | 14 | TRBD2 | TGTGCCAGCAGCTTACTCGGGAGGTCCGGGGAGCTGTTTTTT | CASSLLGRSGELFF
TRBJ1-4 | TRBV5-1 | few | 17 | NA | TGCGCCAGCCGGTTCTTCCCACACTCCACAACTAATGAAAAACTGTTTTTT | CASRFFPHSTTNEKLFF
TRBJ2-2 | TRBV2 | NA | 15 | NA | TGTGCCAGCAGTGAAGTTGCCGGCGCCACCGGGGAGCTGTTTTTT | CASSEVAGATGELFF
TRBJ2-5 | TRBV6-5 | few | 15 | NA | TGTGCCAGCAGACTGGGGGCGGGATACCAAGAGACCCAGTACTTC | CASRLGAGYQETQYF
TRBJ2-2 | TRBV10-3 | NA | 16 | TRBD1 | TGTGCCATCAGTGAATCGAGGGGGCGAAGCACCGGGGAGCTGTTTTTT | CAISESRGRSTGELFF
TRBJ2-7 | TRBV5-1 | NA | 16 | TRBD1 | TGCGCCAGCAGCTTGGCCGGGACAGGAAACCTCTACGAGCAGTACTTC | CASSLAGTGNLYEQYF
TRBJ1-2 | TRBV20-1 | NA | 11 | NA | TGCAGTGCTAGAGGGGGTTATGGCTACACCTTC | CSARGGYGYTF
TRBJ1-5 | TRBV4-1 | NA | 17 | NA | TGCGCCAGCAGCCAAGATCTGACTCACTATAGCAATCAGCCCCAGCATTTT | CASSQDLTHYSNQPQHF
TRBJ2-5 | TRBV5-1 | NA | 14 | NA | TGCGCCAGCAGCTCGGGTCCACCTCAAGAGACCCAGTACTTC | CASSSGPPQETQYF
TRBJ2-3 | TRBV6-4 | NA | 15 | NA | TGTGCCAGCAGTGACTCTGGCGGGGGCACAGATACGCAGTATTTT | CASSDSGGGTDTQYF
TRBJ1-1 | TRBV27 | NA | 15 | NA | TGTGCCAGCAGTTTAAGGAGTGGGAGGAACACTGAAGCTTTCTTT | CASSLRSGRNTEAFF
TRBJ2-7 | TRBV27 | NA | 14 | TRBD2 | TGTGCCAGCAGTCTTAGCGGGAGGCGGGTGAAGCAGTACTTC | CASSLSGRRVKQYF
TRBJ2-2 | TRBV6-4 | once | 13 | NA | TGTGCCAGCAGTTATTGGGACGGCGGGGAGCTGTTTTTT | CASSYWDGGELFF
TRBJ2-7 | TRBV7-9 | NA | 14 | TRBD2 | TGTGCCAGCAGCACTAGCGGGAGGGCCGGGGAGCAGTACTTC | CASSTSGRAGEQYF
TRBJ2-3 | TRBV10-3 | NA | 16 | TRBD1 | TGTGCCATCAGACCTCCGGGACAGGACAACACAGATACGCAGTATTTT | CAIRPPGQDNTDTQYF
TRBJ2-2 | TRBV29-1 | once | 12 | NA | TGCAGCGTTGAAAGCGGCACCGGGGAGCTGTTTTTT | CSVESGTGELFF
TRBJ2-1 | TRBV7-7 | few | 12 | NA | TGTGCTAGCAGCTCCGACCGGGGTGAGCAGTTCTTC | CASSSDRGEQFF
TRBJ1-2 | TRBV25-1 | NA | 14 | NA | TGTGCCAGCAGTGCCCTCGACAGTCGCTATGGCTACACCTTC | CASSALDSRYGYTF